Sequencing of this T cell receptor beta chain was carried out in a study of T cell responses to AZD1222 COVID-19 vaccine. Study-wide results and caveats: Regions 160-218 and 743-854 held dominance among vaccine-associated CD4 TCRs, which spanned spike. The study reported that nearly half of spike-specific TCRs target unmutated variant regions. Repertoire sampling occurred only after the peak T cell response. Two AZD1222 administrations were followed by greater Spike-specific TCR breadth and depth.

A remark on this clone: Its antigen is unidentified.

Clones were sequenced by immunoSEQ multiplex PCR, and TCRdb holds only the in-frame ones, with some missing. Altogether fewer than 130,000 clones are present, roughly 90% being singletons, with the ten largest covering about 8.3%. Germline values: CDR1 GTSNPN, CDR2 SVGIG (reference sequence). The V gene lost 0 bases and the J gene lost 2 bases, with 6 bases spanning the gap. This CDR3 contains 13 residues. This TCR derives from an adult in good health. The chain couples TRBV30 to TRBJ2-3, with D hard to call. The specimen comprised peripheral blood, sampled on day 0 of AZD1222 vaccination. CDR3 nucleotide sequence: TGTGCCTGGAGTGTACGACCCACAGATACGCAGTATTTT. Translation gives CAWSVRPTDTQYF.